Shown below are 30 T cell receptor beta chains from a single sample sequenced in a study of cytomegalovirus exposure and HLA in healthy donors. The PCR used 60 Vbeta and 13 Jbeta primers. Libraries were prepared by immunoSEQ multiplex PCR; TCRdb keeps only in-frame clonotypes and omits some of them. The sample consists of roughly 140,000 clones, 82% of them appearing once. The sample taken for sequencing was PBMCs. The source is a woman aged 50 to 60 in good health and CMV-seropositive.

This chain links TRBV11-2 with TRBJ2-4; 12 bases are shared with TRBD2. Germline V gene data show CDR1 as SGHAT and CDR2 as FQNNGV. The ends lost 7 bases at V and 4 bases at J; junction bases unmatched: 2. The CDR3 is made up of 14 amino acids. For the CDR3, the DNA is TGTGCCAGCACGGGACTAGCGGGTAAAAACATTCAGTACTTC. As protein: CASTGLAGKNIQYF.

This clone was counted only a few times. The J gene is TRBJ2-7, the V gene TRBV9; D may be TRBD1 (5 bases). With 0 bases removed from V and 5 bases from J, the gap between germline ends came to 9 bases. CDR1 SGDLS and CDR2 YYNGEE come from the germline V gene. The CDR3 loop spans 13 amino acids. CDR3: CASSVGGPDEQYF. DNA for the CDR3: TGTGCCAGCAGCGTAGGGGGCCCCGACGAGCAGTACTTC. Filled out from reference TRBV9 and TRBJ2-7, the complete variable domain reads DSGVTQTPKHLITATGQRVTLRCSPRSGDLSVYWYQQSLDQGLQFLIQYYNGEERAKGNILERFSAQQFPDLHSELNLSSLELGDSALYFCASSVGGPDEQYFGPGTRLTVT.

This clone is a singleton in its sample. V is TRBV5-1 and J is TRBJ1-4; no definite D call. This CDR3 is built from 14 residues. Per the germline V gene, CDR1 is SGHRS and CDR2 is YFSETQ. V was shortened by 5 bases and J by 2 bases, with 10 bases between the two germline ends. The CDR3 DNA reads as TGCGCCAGCAGAGAGGTCCCCACTAATGAAAAACTGTTTTTT. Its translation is CASREVPTNEKLFF.

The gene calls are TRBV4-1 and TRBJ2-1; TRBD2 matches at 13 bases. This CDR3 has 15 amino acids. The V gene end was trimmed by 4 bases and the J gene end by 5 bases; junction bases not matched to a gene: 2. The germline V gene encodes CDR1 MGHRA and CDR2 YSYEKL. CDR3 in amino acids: CASSPGTSGNNEQFF. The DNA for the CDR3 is TGCGCCAGCAGCCCTGGGACTAGCGGGAACAATGAGCAGTTCTTC.

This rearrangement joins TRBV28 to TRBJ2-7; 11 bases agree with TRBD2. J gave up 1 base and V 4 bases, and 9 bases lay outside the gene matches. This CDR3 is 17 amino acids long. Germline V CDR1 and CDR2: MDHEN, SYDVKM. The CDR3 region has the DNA TGTGCCAGCAGTTCCCTAGCGGGGGGCCGAATATCCTACGAGCAGTACTTC. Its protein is CASSSLAGGRISYEQYF.

The CDR3: CASSRQAGGGEQYF. Here the CDR3 DNA reads TGCGCCAGCAGCAGACAGGCGGGAGGGGGTGAGCAGTACTTC. This chain connects TRBV5-1 to TRBJ2-7; 9 bases agree with TRBD2. Germline V gene sequence: CDR1 SGHRS, CDR2 YFSETQ. CDR3 size: 14 residues. Unmatched junction bases numbered 9, after V lost 4 bases and J lost 7 bases.

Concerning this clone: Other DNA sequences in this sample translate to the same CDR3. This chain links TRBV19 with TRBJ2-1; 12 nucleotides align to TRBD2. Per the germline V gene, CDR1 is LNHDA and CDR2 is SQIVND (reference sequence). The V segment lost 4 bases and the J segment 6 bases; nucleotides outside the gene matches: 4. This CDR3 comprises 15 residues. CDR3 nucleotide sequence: TGTGCCAGTAGTAACGGACTAGCGGGGCTCAATGAGCAGTTCTTC. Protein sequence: CASSNGLAGLNEQFF.

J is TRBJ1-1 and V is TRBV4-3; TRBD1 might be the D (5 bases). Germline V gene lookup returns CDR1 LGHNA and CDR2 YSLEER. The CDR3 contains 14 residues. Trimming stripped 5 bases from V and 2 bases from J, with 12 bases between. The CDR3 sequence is CASSAADSNTEAFF. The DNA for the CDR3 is TGCGCCAGCAGCGCCGCTGACAGTAACACTGAAGCTTTCTTT.

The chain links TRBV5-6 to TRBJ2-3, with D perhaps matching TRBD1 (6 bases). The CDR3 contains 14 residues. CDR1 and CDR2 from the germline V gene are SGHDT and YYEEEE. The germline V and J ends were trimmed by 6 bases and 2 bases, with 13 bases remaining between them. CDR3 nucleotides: TGTGCCAGCACCACAGGGCCCTCCACAGATACGCAGTATTTT. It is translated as CASTTGPSTDTQYF.

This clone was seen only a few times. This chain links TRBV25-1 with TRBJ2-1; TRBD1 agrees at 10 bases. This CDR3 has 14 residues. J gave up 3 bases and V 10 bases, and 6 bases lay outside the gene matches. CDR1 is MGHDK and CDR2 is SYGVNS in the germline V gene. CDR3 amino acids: CATTGQGNYNEQFF. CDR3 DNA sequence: TGTGCCACGACGGGACAGGGGAACTACAATGAGCAGTTCTTC.

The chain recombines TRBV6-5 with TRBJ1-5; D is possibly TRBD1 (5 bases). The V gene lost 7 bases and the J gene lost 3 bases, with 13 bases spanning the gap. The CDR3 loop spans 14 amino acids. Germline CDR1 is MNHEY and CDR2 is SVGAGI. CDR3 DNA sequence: TGTGCCAGCAAATCGGGGGAAGCCAATCAGCCCCAGCATTTT. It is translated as CASKSGEANQPQHF.

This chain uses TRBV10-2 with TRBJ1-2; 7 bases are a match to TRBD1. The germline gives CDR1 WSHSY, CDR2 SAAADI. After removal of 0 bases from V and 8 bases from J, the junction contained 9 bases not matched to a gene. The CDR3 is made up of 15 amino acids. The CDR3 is CASSESSGQVMGYTF. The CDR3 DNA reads TGCGCCAGCAGTGAGTCGAGCGGACAGGTTATGGGCTACACCTTC.

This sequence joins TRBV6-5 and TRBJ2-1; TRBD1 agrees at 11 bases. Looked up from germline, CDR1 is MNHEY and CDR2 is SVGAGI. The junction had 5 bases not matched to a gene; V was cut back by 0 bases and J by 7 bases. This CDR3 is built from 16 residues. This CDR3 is CASSYSRTGGLNEQFF. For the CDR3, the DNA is TGTGCCAGCAGTTACTCGCGGACAGGGGGCCTAAATGAGCAGTTCTTC.

CDR3: CASSLTTAFF. The CDR3 DNA sequence: TGTGCCAGCAGCTTAACAACAGCTTTCTTT. The rearrangement joins TRBV7-9 to TRBJ1-1, with D unresolved. The CDR3 is 10 amino acids. Trimming cost V 2 bases and J 10 bases, with 5 bases left between them. Germline V CDR1 and CDR2: SEHNR, FQNEAQ (reference sequence).

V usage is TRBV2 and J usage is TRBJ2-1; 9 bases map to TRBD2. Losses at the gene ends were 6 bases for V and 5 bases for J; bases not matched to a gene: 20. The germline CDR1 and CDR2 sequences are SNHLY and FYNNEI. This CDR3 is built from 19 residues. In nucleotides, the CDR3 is TGTGCCAGCAGGACCTTCTTCGCGGGGGGGCCCCCTGGCGACAATGAGCAGTTCTTC. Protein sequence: CASRTFFAGGPPGDNEQFF.

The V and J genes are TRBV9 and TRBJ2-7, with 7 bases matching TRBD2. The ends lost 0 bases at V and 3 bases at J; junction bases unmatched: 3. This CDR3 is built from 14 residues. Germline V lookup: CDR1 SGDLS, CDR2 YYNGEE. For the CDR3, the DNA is TGTGCCAGCAGCGTAGCTTGGGGGGGCTACGAGCAGTACTTC. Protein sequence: CASSVAWGGYEQYF.

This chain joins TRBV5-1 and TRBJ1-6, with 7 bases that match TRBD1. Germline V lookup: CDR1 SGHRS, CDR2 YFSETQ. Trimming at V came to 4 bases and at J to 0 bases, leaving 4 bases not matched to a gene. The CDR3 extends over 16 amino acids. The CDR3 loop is CASSATGSSYNSPLHF. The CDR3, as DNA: TGCGCCAGCAGCGCGACAGGGAGCTCCTATAATTCACCCCTCCACTTT.

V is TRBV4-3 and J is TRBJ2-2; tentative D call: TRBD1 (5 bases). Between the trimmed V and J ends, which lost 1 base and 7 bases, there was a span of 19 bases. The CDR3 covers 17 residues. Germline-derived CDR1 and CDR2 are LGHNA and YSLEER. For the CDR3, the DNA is TGCGCCAGCAGCCAAGGAGGCTTAACGTGGGGCGTCGGGGAGCTGTTTTTT. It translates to CASSQGGLTWGVGELFF.

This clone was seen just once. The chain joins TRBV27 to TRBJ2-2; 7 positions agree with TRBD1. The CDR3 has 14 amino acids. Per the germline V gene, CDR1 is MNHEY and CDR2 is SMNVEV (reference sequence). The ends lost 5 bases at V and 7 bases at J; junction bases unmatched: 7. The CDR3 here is CASSPRQGIGELFF. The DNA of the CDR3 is TGTGCCAGCAGTCCGAGACAGGGCATCGGGGAGCTGTTTTTT.

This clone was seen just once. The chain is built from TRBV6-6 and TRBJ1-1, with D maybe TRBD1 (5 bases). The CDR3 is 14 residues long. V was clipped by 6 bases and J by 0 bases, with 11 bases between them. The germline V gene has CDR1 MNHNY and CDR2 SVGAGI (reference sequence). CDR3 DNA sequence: TGTGCCAGCAGCACACAGGAGATGAACACTGAAGCTTTCTTT. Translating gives CASSTQEMNTEAFF.

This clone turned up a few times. This chain's CDR3 is CASSQVFNGVAGGNEKLFF. CDR3 in DNA: TGCGCCAGCAGCCAAGTGTTTAATGGGGTGGCAGGGGGTAATGAAAAACTGTTTTTT. This chain uses TRBV4-1 with TRBJ1-4; 7 bases are shared with TRBD1. This CDR3 has 19 residues. V was clipped by 1 base and J by 4 bases; unmatched bases: 15. Germline assignment: CDR1 MGHRA and CDR2 YSYEKL.

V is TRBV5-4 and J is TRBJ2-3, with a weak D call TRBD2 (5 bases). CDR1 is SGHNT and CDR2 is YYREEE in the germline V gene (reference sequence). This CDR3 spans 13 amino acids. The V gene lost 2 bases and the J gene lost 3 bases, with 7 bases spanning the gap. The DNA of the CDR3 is TGTGCCAGCAGCTTTTCGGGGACAGATACGCAGTATTTT. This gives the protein CASSFSGTDTQYF.

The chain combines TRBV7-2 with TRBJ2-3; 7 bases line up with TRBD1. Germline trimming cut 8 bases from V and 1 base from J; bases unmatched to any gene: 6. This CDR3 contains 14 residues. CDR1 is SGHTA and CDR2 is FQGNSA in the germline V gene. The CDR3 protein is CASGDRVGTDTQYF. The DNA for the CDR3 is TGTGCCAGCGGCGACAGGGTGGGCACAGATACGCAGTATTTT.

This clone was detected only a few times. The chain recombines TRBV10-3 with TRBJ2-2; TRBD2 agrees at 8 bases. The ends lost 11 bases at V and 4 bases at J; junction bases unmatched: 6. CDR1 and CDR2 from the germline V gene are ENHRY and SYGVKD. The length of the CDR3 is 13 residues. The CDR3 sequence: CAARGGVTGELFF. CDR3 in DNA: TGTGCCGCCCGGGGGGGGGTCACCGGGGAGCTGTTTTTT.

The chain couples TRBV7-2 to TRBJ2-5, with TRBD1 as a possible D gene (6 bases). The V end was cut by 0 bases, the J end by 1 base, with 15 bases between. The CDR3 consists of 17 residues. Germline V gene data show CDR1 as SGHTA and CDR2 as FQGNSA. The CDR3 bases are TGTGCCAGCAGCTTAGCGCTCCCGGGGACACTCCAAGAGACCCAGTACTTC. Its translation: CASSLALPGTLQETQYF.

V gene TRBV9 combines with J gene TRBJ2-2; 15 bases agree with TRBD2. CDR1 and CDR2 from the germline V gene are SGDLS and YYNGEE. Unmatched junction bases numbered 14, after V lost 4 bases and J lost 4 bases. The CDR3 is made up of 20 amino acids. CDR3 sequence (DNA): TGTGCCAGCAGCTCCCCTCCCCCGGGACTAGCGGGGGGAGGCACCGGGGAGCTGTTTTTT. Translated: CASSSPPPGLAGGGTGELFF. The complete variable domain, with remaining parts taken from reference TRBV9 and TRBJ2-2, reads DSGVTQTPKHLITATGQRVTLRCSPRSGDLSVYWYQQSLDQGLQFLIQYYNGEERAKGNILERFSAQQFPDLHSELNLSSLELGDSALYFCASSSPPPGLAGGGTGELFFGEGSRLTVL.

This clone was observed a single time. The CDR3 loop reads CASSLKLLAGKYNEQFF. The DNA for the CDR3 is TGTGCCAGCAGCTTGAAATTGTTAGCGGGGAAATACAATGAGCAGTTCTTC. This chain links TRBV5-4 with TRBJ2-1, with 8 bases identical to TRBD2. V shed 1 base, J shed 4 bases, and the junction held 10 bases outside the gene matches. This CDR3 has 17 residues. Germline V CDR1 and CDR2: SGHNT, YYREEE (reference sequence).

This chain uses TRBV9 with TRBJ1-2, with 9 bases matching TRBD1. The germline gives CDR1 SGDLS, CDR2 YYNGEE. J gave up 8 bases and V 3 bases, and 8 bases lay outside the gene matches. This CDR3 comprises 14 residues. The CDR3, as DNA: TGTGCCAGCAGCGACACAGGGGGCGCGGGGGGCTACACCTTC. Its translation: CASSDTGGAGGYTF.

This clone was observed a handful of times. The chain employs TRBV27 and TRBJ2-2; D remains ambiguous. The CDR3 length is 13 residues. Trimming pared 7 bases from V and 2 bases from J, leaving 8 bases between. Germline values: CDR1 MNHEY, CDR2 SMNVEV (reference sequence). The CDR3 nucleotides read TGTGCCAGCATGGGCAGTAACACCGGGGAGCTGTTTTTT. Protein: CASMGSNTGELFF.

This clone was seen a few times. CDR3 amino acids: CASAWVGTLEKLFF. CDR3 bases: TGTGCCAGCGCTTGGGTCGGGACACTCGAAAAACTGTTTTTT. The chain recombines TRBV5-5 with TRBJ1-4, with a weak D call TRBD1 (6 bases). The ends were cut back, 7 bases at V and 8 bases at J, with 18 bases in the middle. Germline CDR1 reads SGHKS; CDR2 reads YYEKEE (reference sequence). CDR3 length: 14 amino acids.